A selection of T cell receptor beta chains follows, all from one sample in a study of cytomegalovirus exposure and HLA in healthy donors. Assay: immunoSEQ multiplex PCR; the TCRdb copy retains only in-frame clones and omits some. Of over 200,000 clones listed, around four fifths are singletons. Sequenced sample: PBMCs. These TCRs come from a young woman in good health and CMV-seronegative. Both conserved end residues are part of each CDR3. A D gene is named only where the DNA matches it firmly. Expanded clones get a size class; other rows say once, few or many, or leave the size out.

>TRBJ1-1|15|TRBV4-1|once|TRBD1
CASSHGQGPNTEAFF
TGCGCCAGCAGCCACGGACAGGGGCCGAACACTGAAGCTTTCTTT
>TRBJ2-7|12|TRBV28|-|-
CASSEYRLEQYF
TGTGCCAGCAGTGAGTACAGGCTCGAGCAGTACTTC
>TRBJ2-7|15|TRBV14|-|-
CASSPRGLGSYEQYF
TGTGCCAGCAGCCCTAGAGGTTTGGGGTCCTACGAGCAGTACTTC
>TRBJ1-5|13|TRBV2|few|-
CASSTDSNQPQHF
TGTGCCAGCAGTACAGATAGCAATCAGCCCCAGCATTTT
>TRBJ2-3|14|TRBV10-3|-|TRBD2
CAISDGRGTDTQYF
TGTGCCATCAGTGATGGGAGGGGCACAGATACGCAGTATTTT
>TRBJ2-7|14|TRBV6-5|-|TRBD2
CASSTGTSGYEQYF
TGTGCCAGCAGCACCGGGACTAGCGGCTACGAGCAGTACTTC
>TRBJ1-2|13|TRBV7-2|-|-
CASSLPAVYGYTF
TGTGCCAGCAGCTTACCAGCAGTCTATGGCTACACCTTC
>TRBJ2-3|16|TRBV7-9|-|TRBD1
CASSADRGLLSDTQYF
TGTGCCAGCAGCGCCGACAGGGGGCTATTATCGGATACGCAGTATTTT
>TRBJ2-5|14|TRBV9|-|TRBD1
CASSLGQGSETQYF
TGTGCCAGCAGCTTGGGACAGGGGAGCGAGACCCAGTACTTC
>TRBJ1-1|15|TRBV27|-|-
CASSLLAGRDTEAFF
TGTGCCAGCAGTTTATTGGCAGGGCGGGACACTGAAGCTTTCTTT
>TRBJ2-7|16|TRBV11-2|-|-
CASSLDFGQGTYEQYF
TGTGCCAGCAGCTTAGATTTTGGTCAGGGGACCTACGAGCAGTACTTC
>TRBJ2-3|16|TRBV5-1|-|-
CASSLVFGRDTDTQYF
TGCGCCAGCAGCTTGGTATTCGGGAGAGACACAGATACGCAGTATTTT
>TRBJ2-5|15|TRBV9|few|TRBD1
CASSMGQGHQETQYF
TGTGCCAGCAGCATGGGACAGGGTCATCAAGAGACCCAGTACTTC
>TRBJ2-3|14|TRBV5-1|-|-
CASSRSAAADTQYF
TGCGCCAGCAGCAGGTCAGCAGCGGCAGATACGCAGTATTTT
>TRBJ1-4|14|TRBV27|-|-
CASSDRARNEKLFF
TGTGCCAGCAGTGACCGGGCCCGGAATGAAAAACTGTTTTTT
>TRBJ1-1|13|TRBV2|-|TRBD1
CASSQGENTEAFF
TGTGCCAGCAGCCAGGGGGAGAACACTGAAGCTTTCTTT
>TRBJ2-3|14|TRBV29-1|-|-
CSVDTPMTTDTQYF
TGCAGCGTTGACACTCCCATGACCACAGATACGCAGTATTTT
>TRBJ1-5|15|TRBV6-1|-|-
CASSGYSGVGQPQHF
TGTGCCAGCAGTGGGTACTCAGGGGTAGGTCAGCCCCAGCATTTT
>TRBJ2-7|14|TRBV18|-|-
CASSRTERSYEQYF
TGTGCCAGCTCACGGACAGAGCGTTCCTACGAGCAGTACTTC
>TRBJ2-2|16|TRBV11-3|-|-
CASSYWDGRGTGELFF
TGTGCCAGCAGCTACTGGGATGGCAGGGGCACCGGGGAGCTGTTTTTT
>TRBJ1-3|14|TRBV29-1|-|-
CSVAETPSGNTIYF
TGCAGCGTTGCTGAGACTCCCTCTGGAAACACCATATATTTT
>TRBJ2-5|16|TRBV5-1|-|TRBD1
CASSTSDRGLAETQYF
TGCGCCAGCAGCACTTCGGACAGGGGCTTGGCGGAGACCCAGTACTTC
>TRBJ1-6|14|TRBV6-4|-|-
CASSSQGYNSPLHF
TGTGCCAGCAGTTCACAGGGTTATAATTCACCCCTCCACTTT
>TRBJ1-3|14|TRBV30|-|-
CAWKGDLSGNTIYF
TGTGCCTGGAAGGGGGATCTCTCTGGAAACACCATATATTTT
>TRBJ2-2|15|TRBV5-1|few|TRBD2
CASRPTSGSTGELFF
TGCGCCAGCAGACCCACTAGCGGGAGCACCGGGGAGCTGTTTTTT
>TRBJ1-2|14|TRBV28|-|-
CASSTYSTGRGYTF
TGTGCCAGCAGTACATACTCGACGGGCCGTGGCTACACCTTC
>TRBJ2-7|13|TRBV30|-|-
CAWRSSGFDEQYF
TGTGCCTGGAGATCTTCAGGGTTTGACGAGCAGTACTTC
>TRBJ1-1|19|TRBV18|-|TRBD1
CASSPRPGQGGRRDTEAFF
TGTGCCAGCTCACCCCGTCCGGGACAGGGAGGAAGGAGGGACACTGAAGCTTTCTTT
>TRBJ1-5|18|TRBV19|-|TRBD1
CASSIGGPTGAVRQPQHF
TGTGCCAGTAGTATAGGCGGTCCAACAGGGGCCGTTAGGCAGCCCCAGCATTTT
>TRBJ1-3|16|TRBV28|-|-
CASSLTLEGMGNTIYF
TGTGCCAGCAGCCTGACCCTCGAGGGGATGGGAAACACCATATATTTT
>TRBJ2-5|15|TRBV30|-|TRBD2
CAWSVLAGVWETQYF
TGTGCCTGGAGTGTACTAGCGGGAGTATGGGAGACCCAGTACTTC
>TRBJ2-5|15|TRBV7-3|-|-
CASSLRAGAQETQYF
TGTGCCAGCAGCTTAAGGGCCGGGGCCCAAGAGACCCAGTACTTC
>TRBJ2-1|16|TRBV5-6|-|TRBD2
CASSLGLAGASNEQFF
TGTGCCAGCAGCTTGGGGCTAGCGGGAGCCTCCAATGAGCAGTTCTTC
>TRBJ2-7|18|TRBV5-1|-|TRBD1
CASSLAPTGTGLSYEQYF
TGCGCCAGCAGCTTGGCCCCCACCGGGACAGGGCTCTCCTACGAGCAGTACTTC
>TRBJ2-1|13|TRBV13|-|-
CASSRDIDNEQFF
TGTGCCAGCAGCCGGGACATAGACAATGAGCAGTTCTTC